Here is one T cell receptor beta chain with its context. Its antigen is not identified. The CDR3 spans 15 residues. In germline, CDR1 is MGHRA, CDR2 YSYEKL. V dropped 6 bases and J dropped 6; count of bases not matched to a gene: 10. This specimen belongs to a study of T cell repertoires in cytomegalovirus infection. On the study more broadly: TCR beta signatures that were public indicated CMV infection and matching HLA type.

Study results and caveats: Frequencies of public TCR beta families were cumulated, and this identified carriers of CMV plus the relevant HLA. It was HLA-C-restricted CMV-specific TCR beta clonotypes that dominated the response ex vivo.

MiXCR, applied by TCRdb to the reads, yields one record per CDR3 protein. The sample lists about 770,000 distinct CDR3 sequences; just under 30% were seen once. Here the sequenced sample was cultured CD8+ T cells from PBMCs, taken from culture after CMV antigen stimulation. V and J are TRBV4-1 and TRBJ2-1, with TRBD1 matching 8 bases. This receptor was taken from a human donor in good health (CMV status not recorded). Some clones in this sample may be carry-over from other donors' samples. DNA for the CDR3: TGCGCCAGCAGTCAAACGATAGGACAGGGCAATGAGCAGTTCTTC. Protein product: CASSQTIGQGNEQFF.